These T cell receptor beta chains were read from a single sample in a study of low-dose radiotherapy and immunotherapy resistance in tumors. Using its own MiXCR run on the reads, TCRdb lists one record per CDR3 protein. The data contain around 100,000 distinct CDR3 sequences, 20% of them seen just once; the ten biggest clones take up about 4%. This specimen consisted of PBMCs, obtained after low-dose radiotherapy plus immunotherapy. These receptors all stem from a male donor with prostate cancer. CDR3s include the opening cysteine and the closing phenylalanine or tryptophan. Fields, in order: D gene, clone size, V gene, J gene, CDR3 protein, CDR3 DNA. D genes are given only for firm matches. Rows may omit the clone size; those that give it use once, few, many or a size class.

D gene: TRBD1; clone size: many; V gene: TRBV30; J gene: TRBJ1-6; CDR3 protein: CAWSPIGQGGSPLHF; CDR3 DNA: TGTGCCTGGAGTCCTATAGGACAGGGTGGTTCACCCCTCCACTTT
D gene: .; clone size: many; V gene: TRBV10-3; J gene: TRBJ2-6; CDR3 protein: CAIQGAGTGANVLTF; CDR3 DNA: TGTGCCATCCAAGGCGCAGGGACTGGGGCCAACGTCCTGACTTTC
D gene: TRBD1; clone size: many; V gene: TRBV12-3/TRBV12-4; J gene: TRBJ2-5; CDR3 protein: CASSQPGQAKTQYF; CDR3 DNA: TGTGCCAGCAGTCAGCCAGGACAGGCAAAGACCCAGTACTTC
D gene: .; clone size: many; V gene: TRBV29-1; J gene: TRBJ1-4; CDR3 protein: CSAGGFGTNEKLFF; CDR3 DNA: TGCAGCGCTGGAGGGTTTGGAACTAATGAAAAACTGTTTTTT
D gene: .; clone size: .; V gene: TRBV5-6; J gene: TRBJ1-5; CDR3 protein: CASSLKGYNQPQHF; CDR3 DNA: TGTGCCAGCAGCTTGAAGGGATACAATCAGCCCCAGCATTTT
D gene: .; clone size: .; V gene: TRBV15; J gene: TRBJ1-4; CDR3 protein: CATSSGQFNEKLFF; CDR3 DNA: TGTGCCACCAGCAGTGGACAGTTTAATGAAAAACTGTTTTTT
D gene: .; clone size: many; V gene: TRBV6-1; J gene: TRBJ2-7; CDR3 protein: CASSEGGGPSPYEQYF; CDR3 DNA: TGTGCCAGCAGTGAAGGGGGCGGGCCTTCCCCCTACGAGCAGTACTTC
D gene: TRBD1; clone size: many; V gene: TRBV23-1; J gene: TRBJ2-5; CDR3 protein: CASTRGLRSQETQYF; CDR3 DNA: TGCGCCAGCACTAGGGGGCTTCGTAGCCAAGAGACCCAGTACTTC
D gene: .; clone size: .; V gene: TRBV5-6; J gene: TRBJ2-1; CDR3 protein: CASQKDPRSSYNEQFF; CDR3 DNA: TGTGCCAGCCAGAAGGACCCCCGGAGCTCCTACAATGAGCAGTTCTTC
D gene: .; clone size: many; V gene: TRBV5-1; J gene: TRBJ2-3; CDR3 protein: CASSLEGRTSTDTQYF; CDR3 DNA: TGCGCCAGCAGCTTGGAGGGCAGGACTAGCACAGATACGCAGTATTTT
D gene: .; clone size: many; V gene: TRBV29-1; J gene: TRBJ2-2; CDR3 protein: CSVEEPSHTGELFF; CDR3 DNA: TGCAGCGTTGAAGAACCGAGCCACACCGGGGAGCTGTTTTTT
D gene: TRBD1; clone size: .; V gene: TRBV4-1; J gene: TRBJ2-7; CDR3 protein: CASSQGAGGSYEQYF; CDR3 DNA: TGCGCCAGCAGCCAAGGGGCAGGGGGCAGCTACGAGCAGTACTTC
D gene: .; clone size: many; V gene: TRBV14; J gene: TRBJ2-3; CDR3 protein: CASSRHGLSTDTQYF; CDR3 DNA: TGTGCCAGCAGCAGACATGGACTAAGCACAGATACGCAGTATTTT
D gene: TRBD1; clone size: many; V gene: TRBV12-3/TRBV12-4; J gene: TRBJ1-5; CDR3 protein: CASSRTGMDQPQHF; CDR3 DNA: TGTGCCAGCAGCCGGACAGGGATGGATCAGCCCCAGCATTTT
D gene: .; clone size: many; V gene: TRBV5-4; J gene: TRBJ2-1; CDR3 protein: CASSLGGRGPRGEQFF; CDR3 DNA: TGTGCCAGCAGCTTGGGTGGCAGGGGTCCTCGTGGTGAGCAGTTCTTC
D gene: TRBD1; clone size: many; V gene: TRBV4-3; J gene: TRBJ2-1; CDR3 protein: CASSQPGQGAKNEQFF; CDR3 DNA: TGCGCCAGCAGCCAGCCGGGACAGGGGGCGAAGAATGAGCAGTTCTTC
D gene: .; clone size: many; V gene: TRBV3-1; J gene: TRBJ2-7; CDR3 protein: CASSSASSEQYF; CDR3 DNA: TGTGCCAGCAGCTCGGCCTCTTCCGAGCAGTACTTC
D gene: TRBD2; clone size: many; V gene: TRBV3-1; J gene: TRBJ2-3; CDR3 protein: CASRLAGDHTQYF; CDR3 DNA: TGTGCCAGCAGACTAGCGGGGGACCATACGCAGTATTTT
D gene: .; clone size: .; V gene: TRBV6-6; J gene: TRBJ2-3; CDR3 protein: CASSSTRPGADTQYF; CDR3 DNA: TGTGCCAGCAGTTCTACTAGACCGGGGGCGGATACGCAGTATTTT
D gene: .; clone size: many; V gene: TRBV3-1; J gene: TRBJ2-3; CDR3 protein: CASSPWGGDADTQYF; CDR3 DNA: TGTGCCAGCAGCCCCTGGGGGGGCGACGCAGATACGCAGTATTTT
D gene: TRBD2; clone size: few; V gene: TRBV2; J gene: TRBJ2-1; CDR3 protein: CASSEWEGINEQFF; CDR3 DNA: TGTGCCAGCAGTGAATGGGAGGGAATCAATGAGCAGTTCTTC
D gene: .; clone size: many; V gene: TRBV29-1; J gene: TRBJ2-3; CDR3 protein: CSVVGRATDTQYF; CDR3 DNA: TGCAGCGTTGTGGGCCGAGCCACAGATACGCAGTATTTT
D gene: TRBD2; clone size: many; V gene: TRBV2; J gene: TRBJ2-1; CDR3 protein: CASSVLAGEQEQFF; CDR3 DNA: TGTGCCAGCAGTGTGCTAGCGGGGGAGCAGGAGCAGTTCTTC
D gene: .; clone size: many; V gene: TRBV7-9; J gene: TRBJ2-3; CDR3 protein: CASSLVEGTQVQYF; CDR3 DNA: TGTGCCAGCAGCTTAGTGGAGGGGACACAGGTCCAGTATTTT
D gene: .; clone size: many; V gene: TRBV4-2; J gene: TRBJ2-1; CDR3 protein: CASSQDGRRSEQFF; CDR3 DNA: TGTGCCAGCAGCCAAGATGGAAGACGGAGTGAGCAGTTCTTC
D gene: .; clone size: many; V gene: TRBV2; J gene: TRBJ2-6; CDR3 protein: CASTSTSGANVLTF; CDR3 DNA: TGTGCCAGCACGTCTACCTCTGGGGCCAACGTCCTGACTTTC
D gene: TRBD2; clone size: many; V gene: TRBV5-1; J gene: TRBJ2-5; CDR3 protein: CASSLDGGTQETQYF; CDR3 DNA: TGCGCCAGCAGCTTGGACGGGGGGACCCAAGAGACCCAGTACTTC
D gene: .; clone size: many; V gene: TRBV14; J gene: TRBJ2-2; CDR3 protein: CASRPDRNTGELFF; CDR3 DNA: TGTGCCAGCAGACCCGACAGGAACACCGGGGAGCTGTTTTTT
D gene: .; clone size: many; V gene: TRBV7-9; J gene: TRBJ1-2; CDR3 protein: CASCGRTADYGYTF; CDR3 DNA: TGTGCCAGCTGTGGTAGGACAGCAGACTATGGCTACACCTTC
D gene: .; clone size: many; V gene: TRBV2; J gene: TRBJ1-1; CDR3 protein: CASQVFGTEAFF; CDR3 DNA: TGTGCCAGCCAGGTCTTCGGCACTGAAGCTTTCTTT
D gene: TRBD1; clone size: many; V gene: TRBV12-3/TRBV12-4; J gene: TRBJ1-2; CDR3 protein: CASSSTGQGKGSGYTF; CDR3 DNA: TGTGCCAGCAGTTCGACCGGACAGGGGAAAGGGTCTGGCTACACCTTC
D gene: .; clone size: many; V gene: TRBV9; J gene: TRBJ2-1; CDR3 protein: CASSVLPNRGYNEQFF; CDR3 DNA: TGTGCCAGCAGCGTACTGCCGAATCGGGGTTACAATGAGCAGTTCTTC
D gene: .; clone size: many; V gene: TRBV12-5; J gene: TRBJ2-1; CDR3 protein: CASGLVEQFF; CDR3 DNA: TGTGCTAGTGGTTTGGTGGAGCAGTTCTTC
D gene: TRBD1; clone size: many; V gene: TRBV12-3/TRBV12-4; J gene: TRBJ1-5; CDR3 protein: CASSRGQGNQPQHF; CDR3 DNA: TGTGCCAGCAGTCGTGGACAGGGCAATCAGCCCCAGCATTTT
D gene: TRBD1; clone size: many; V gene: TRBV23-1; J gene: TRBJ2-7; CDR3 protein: CASSRTGPLSYEQYF; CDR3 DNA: TGCGCCAGCAGTCGGACAGGGCCGTTATCCTACGAGCAGTACTTC
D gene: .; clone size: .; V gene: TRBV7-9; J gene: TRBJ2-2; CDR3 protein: CASSLSTSGPNTGELFF; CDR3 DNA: TGTGCCAGCAGCTTATCAACGAGTGGGCCCAACACCGGGGAGCTGTTTTTT
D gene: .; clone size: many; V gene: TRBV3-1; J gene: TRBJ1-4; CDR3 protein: CASSQRVGGEKLFF; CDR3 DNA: TGTGCCAGCAGCCAGAGGGTTGGCGGGGAAAAACTGTTTTTT
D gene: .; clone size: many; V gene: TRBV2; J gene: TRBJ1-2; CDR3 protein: CASTRTAVNYGYTF; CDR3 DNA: TGTGCCAGCACCCGGACGGCAGTCAACTATGGCTACACCTTC
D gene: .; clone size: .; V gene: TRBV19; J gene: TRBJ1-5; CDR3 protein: CASSSGGRTGNQPQHF; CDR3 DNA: TGTGCCAGTAGTTCTGGGGGGCGGACGGGCAATCAGCCCCAGCATTTT
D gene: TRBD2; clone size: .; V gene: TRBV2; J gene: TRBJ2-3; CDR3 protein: CASGRTSGLDTQYF; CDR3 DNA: TGTGCCAGCGGGAGGACTAGCGGGTTAGATACGCAGTATTTT
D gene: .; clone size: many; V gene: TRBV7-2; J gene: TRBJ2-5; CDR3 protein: CASSPGGEYQETQYF; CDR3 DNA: TGTGCCAGCAGCCCAGGGGGGGAGTACCAAGAGACCCAGTACTTC
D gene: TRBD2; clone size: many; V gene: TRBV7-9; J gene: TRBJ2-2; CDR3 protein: CASSPTSSGELFF; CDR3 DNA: TGTGCCAGCAGTCCGACTAGCTCCGGGGAGCTGTTTTTT
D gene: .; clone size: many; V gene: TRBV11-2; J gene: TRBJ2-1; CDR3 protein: CASSLLSGLGEQFF; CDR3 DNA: TGTGCCAGCAGCTTATTATCCGGTCTGGGTGAGCAGTTCTTC
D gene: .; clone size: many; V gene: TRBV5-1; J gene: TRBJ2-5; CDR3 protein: CASSLMAAPQETQYF; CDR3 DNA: TGCGCCAGCAGCTTAATGGCAGCACCGCAAGAGACCCAGTACTTC
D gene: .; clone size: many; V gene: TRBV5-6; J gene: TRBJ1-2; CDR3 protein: CASSLGAGDGYTF; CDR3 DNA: TGTGCCAGCAGCCTGGGGGCCGGGGACGGCTACACCTTC
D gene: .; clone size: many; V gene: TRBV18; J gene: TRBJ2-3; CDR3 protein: CASSPDGASDTQYF; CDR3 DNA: TGTGCCAGCTCACCAGATGGGGCTTCAGATACGCAGTATTTT
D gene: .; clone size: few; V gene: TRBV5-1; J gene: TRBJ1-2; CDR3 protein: CASTYDGGGYGYTF; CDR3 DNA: TGCGCCAGCACATACGACGGGGGCGGCTATGGCTACACCTTC
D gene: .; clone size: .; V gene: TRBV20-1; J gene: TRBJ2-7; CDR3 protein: CSVGGSYEQYF; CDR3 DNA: TGCAGTGTAGGGGGATCCTACGAGCAGTACTTC
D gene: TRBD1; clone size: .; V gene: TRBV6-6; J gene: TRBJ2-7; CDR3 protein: CASSPPGQGAREQYF; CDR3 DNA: TGTGCCAGCAGTCCCCCGGGACAGGGGGCGCGGGAGCAGTACTTC
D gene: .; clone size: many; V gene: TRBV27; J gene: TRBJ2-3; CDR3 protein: CASSRTPPGDSYTDTQYF; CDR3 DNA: TGTGCCAGCAGCCGTACCCCCCCGGGCGACTCCTACACAGATACGCAGTATTTT
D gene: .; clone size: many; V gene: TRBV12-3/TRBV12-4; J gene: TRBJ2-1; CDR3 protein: CASRVRQGGHEQFF; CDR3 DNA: TGTGCCAGCAGGGTAAGGCAGGGTGGTCATGAGCAGTTCTTC
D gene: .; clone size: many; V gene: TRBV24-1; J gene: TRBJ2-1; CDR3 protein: CATSDHNKTASSYNEQFF; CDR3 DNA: TGTGCCACCAGTGATCACAATAAGACTGCGAGCTCCTACAATGAGCAGTTCTTC
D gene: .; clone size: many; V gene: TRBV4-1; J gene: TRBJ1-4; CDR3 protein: CASSQGGGATNEKLFF; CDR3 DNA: TGCGCCAGCAGCCAAGGGGGGGGAGCAACTAATGAAAAACTGTTTTTT
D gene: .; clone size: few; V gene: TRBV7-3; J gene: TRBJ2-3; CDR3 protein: CASSPTWRATDTQYF; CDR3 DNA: TGTGCCAGCAGCCCTACTTGGAGGGCCACAGATACGCAGTATTTT
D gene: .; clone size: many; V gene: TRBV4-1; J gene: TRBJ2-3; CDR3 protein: CASSQDLGAGANTQYF; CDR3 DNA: TGCGCCAGCAGCCAAGATCTCGGCGCAGGGGCCAATACGCAGTATTTT
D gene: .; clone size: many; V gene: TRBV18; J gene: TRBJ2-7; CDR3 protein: CASSPPRPAYEQYF; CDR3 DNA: TGTGCCAGCTCACCACCCAGGCCGGCCTACGAGCAGTACTTC
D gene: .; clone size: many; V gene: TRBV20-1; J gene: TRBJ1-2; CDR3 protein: CSARGGNNNYGYTF; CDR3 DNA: TGCAGTGCTAGGGGGGGGAACAATAACTATGGCTACACCTTC
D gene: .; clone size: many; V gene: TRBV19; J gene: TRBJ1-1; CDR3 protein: CASSIRSTRWAFF; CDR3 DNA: TGTGCCAGTAGTATCCGAAGCACCCGGTGGGCTTTCTTT
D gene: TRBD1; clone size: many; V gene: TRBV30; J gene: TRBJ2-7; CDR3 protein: CAWSVRRGGTGDLYEQYF; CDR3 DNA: TGTGCCTGGAGTGTCCGTCGCGGGGGGACAGGGGATCTCTACGAGCAGTACTTC